The 24 T cell receptor beta chains reported below all come from one sample, sequenced in a study of memory CD8 T cells in hepatitis C reinfection. As to time point: peak reinfection, 3 to 8 weeks after reinfection detection. Sorted cells were sequenced directly ex vivo without any in vitro expansion. Libraries were prepared by immunoSEQ multiplex PCR; TCRdb keeps only in-frame clonotypes and omits some of them. This sample carries 35,000 to 50,000 clones, more than 75% of them seen once, and the ten largest clones take under 1.5%. What was sequenced was naive CD8+ T cells sorted from blood. These receptors came from a man younger than 30 with hepatitis C virus infection.

This clone was recorded once. V usage is TRBV6-1 and J usage is TRBJ1-5, with 10 positions matching TRBD1. CDR3 length: 16 residues. Germline values: CDR1 MNHNS, CDR2 SASEGT. The J segment lost 0 bases and the V segment lost 1 base, leaving 0 bases of the junction unmatched. The CDR3 loop reads CASSEGTGGSNQPQHF. The CDR3, as DNA: TGTGCCAGCAGTGAAGGGACAGGGGGTAGCAATCAGCCCCAGCATTTT.

The rearrangement uses TRBV30 and TRBJ2-1; D uncertain. Germline CDR1 reads GTSNPN; CDR2 reads SVGIG (reference sequence). Trimming shortened V by 0 bases and J by 9 bases, and 12 bases separated the two germline ends. The CDR3 length is 13 residues. The CDR3 bases are TGTGCCTGGAGTGTACCTGAGGTAGGTGAGCAGTTCTTC. Amino acids: CAWSVPEVGEQFF.

V usage is TRBV7-9 and J usage is TRBJ1-4, with D tentatively TRBD1 (5 bases). Germline CDR1 reads SEHNR; CDR2 reads FQNEAQ (reference sequence). The ends were cut back, 5 bases at V and 6 bases at J, with 16 bases in the middle. There are 15 residues in the CDR3. The CDR3 DNA reads TGTGCCAGCAGCCCCCCCCGGGGGGGGGATGAAAAACTGTTTTTT. Translation gives CASSPPRGGDEKLFF.

The rearrangement links TRBV6-1 to TRBJ1-5, with 8 bases identical to TRBD1. Germline CDR1 reads MNHNS; CDR2 reads SASEGT. Trimming removed 6 bases from V and 1 base from J; junction bases left unmatched: 2. CDR3 length: 14 residues. The CDR3 sequence is CASRDRGSNQPQHF. The CDR3, as DNA: TGTGCCAGCAGAGACAGGGGAAGCAATCAGCCCCAGCATTTT.

The chain carries TRBV7-2 and TRBJ2-2; D possibly corresponds to TRBD1 (6 bases). This CDR3 has 18 residues. Trimming cost V 2 bases and J 6 bases, with 22 bases left between them. Germline V gene sequence: CDR1 SGHTA, CDR2 FQGNSA. The CDR3 loop reads CASSLNDGSRGGPGELFF. DNA for the CDR3: TGTGCCAGCAGCTTAAACGACGGTTCCAGGGGTGGCCCCGGGGAGCTGTTTTTT.

V and J are TRBV4-1 and TRBJ2-3, with 8 bases matching TRBD2. The CDR3 consists of 17 residues. The V gene's germline CDR1 is MGHRA and CDR2 YSYEKL. J was trimmed by 5 bases and V by 5 bases; bases with no gene match: 15. CDR3 DNA sequence: TGCGCCAGCAGCGAAAATGAACCAGCGGGAGCGGGAGATACGCAGTATTTT. Protein sequence: CASSENEPAGAGDTQYF.

This chain connects TRBV18 to TRBJ2-1; 12 bases line up with TRBD2. The V gene end was trimmed by 0 bases and the J gene end by 7 bases; junction bases not matched to a gene: 4. The CDR3 runs to 16 residues. CDR1 and CDR2 from the germline V gene are KGHSH and LQKENI. For the CDR3, the DNA is TGTGCCAGCTCACCACCTCGGCTAGCGGGAGGGAATGAGCAGTTCTTC. It translates to CASSPPRLAGGNEQFF.

CDR3 sequence (DNA): TGTGCCAGCAGTTTAGGGACTAGCGGGAGGAACTACGAGCAGTACTTC. Amino acids: CASSLGTSGRNYEQYF. This chain uses TRBV27 with TRBJ2-5; 15 bases are shared with TRBD2. The J call is uncertain, as TRBJ2-7 better fits the DNA end. The length of the CDR3 is 16 residues. Germline V gene data show CDR1 as MNHEY and CDR2 as SMNVEV (reference sequence).

This clone was counted a single time. This rearrangement joins TRBV9 to TRBJ2-1, with 9 bases that match TRBD2. This CDR3 is 16 amino acids long. Germline CDR1 and CDR2: SGDLS and YYNGEE. Trimming at V came to 4 bases and at J to 7 bases, leaving 12 bases not matched to a gene. CDR3 amino acids: CASSPRLADLGNEQFF. The CDR3 DNA reads TGTGCCAGCAGCCCCAGACTAGCGGACTTAGGGAATGAGCAGTTCTTC. Together with reference TRBV9 and TRBJ2-1, the CDR3 gives the full variable domain: DSGVTQTPKHLITATGQRVTLRCSPRSGDLSVYWYQQSLDQGLQFLIQYYNGEERAKGNILERFSAQQFPDLHSELNLSSLELGDSALYFCASSPRLADLGNEQFFGPGTRLTVL.

The V gene is TRBV2, the J gene TRBJ2-5; TRBD2 aligns across 12 bases. The CDR3 has 16 residues. Germline CDR1 is SNHLY and CDR2 is FYNNEI. The junction had 8 bases not matched to a gene; V was cut back by 8 bases and J by 1 base. DNA for the CDR3: TGTGCCAGCGAGGCTAGCGGGGGGGCCGGCCAAGAGACCCAGTACTTC. Its translation: CASEASGGAGQETQYF. The full variable domain, in which reference TRBV2 and TRBJ2-5 provide the parts outside the CDR3, is EPEVTQTPSHQVTQMGQEVILRCVPISNHLYFYWYRQILGQKVEFLVSFYNNEISEKSEIFDDQFSVERPDGSNFTLKIRSTKLEDSAMYFCASEASGGAGQETQYFGPGTRLLVL.

The V gene is TRBV4-1, the J gene TRBJ2-1; 9 positions match TRBD2. Germline V gene sequence: CDR1 MGHRA, CDR2 YSYEKL. V shed 4 bases, J shed 10 bases, and the junction held 11 bases outside the gene matches. This CDR3 region has 15 residues. The CDR3 spells CASSPGSGGLGEQFF. CDR3 coding DNA: TGCGCCAGCAGCCCGGGCAGCGGGGGGCTAGGAGAGCAGTTCTTC.

This chain uses TRBV4-1 with TRBJ2-2; TRBD2 aligns across 14 bases. This CDR3 spans 18 amino acids. Germline loops: CDR1 MGHRA, CDR2 YSYEKL. J was trimmed by 2 bases and V by 1 base; bases with no gene match: 3. The CDR3 nucleotides read TGCGCCAGCAGCCAAGGGGGACTAGCGGGGGTTAACACCGGGGAGCTGTTTTTT. This sequence encodes CASSQGGLAGVNTGELFF.

As concerns this clone: Other DNA sequences within the sample encode an identical CDR3. The chain uses TRBV27 and TRBJ2-2; possible D gene TRBD1, 5 bases. The CDR3 sequence is 13 residues long. Germline V gene sequence: CDR1 MNHEY, CDR2 SMNVEV (reference sequence). Trimming took 2 bases from V and 6 from J, leaving 7 bases between them. CDR3 sequence: CASSLRGPGELFF. The CDR3 coding sequence is TGTGCCAGCAGTTTAAGGGGTCCCGGGGAGCTGTTTTTT.

This chain links TRBV7-9 with TRBJ2-1; D unclear. Germline loops: CDR1 SEHNR, CDR2 FQNEAQ (reference sequence). The CDR3 extends over 13 amino acids. Trimming removed 5 bases at V and 4 bases at J, with 9 bases between. CDR3 nucleotide sequence: TGTGCCAGCAGCCCCGGCAGGTACAATGAGCAGTTCTTC. Protein: CASSPGRYNEQFF. Together with reference TRBV7-9 and TRBJ2-1, the CDR3 gives the full variable domain: DTGVSQNPRHKITKRGQNVTFRCDPISEHNRLYWYRQTLGQGPEFLTYFQNEAQLEKSRLLSDRFSAERPKGSFSTLEIQRTEQGDSAMYLCASSPGRYNEQFFGPGTRLTVL.

J is TRBJ2-7 and V is TRBV28; D call uncertain. Between the trimmed V and J ends, which lost 5 bases and 2 bases, there was a span of 4 bases. Per the germline V gene, CDR1 is MDHEN and CDR2 is SYDVKM. CDR3 length: 11 residues. As DNA, the CDR3 is TGTGCCAGCAGTCCGGCCTACGAGCAGTACTTC. This encodes CASSPAYEQYF.

This chain links TRBV7-3 with TRBJ2-1; 9 nucleotides agree with TRBD2. Trimming at V came to 5 bases and at J to 4 bases, leaving 6 bases not matched to a gene. The CDR3 has 15 residues. Germline-derived CDR1 and CDR2 are SGHTA and FQGTGA. In DNA, the CDR3 is TGTGCCAGCAGCCTAGCGGGATCCCCTTACAATGAGCAGTTCTTC. It codes for CASSLAGSPYNEQFF.

This chain uses TRBV19 with TRBJ2-2, with 12 positions matching TRBD2. The CDR3 spans 17 residues. Germline V lookup: CDR1 LNHDA, CDR2 SQIVND (reference sequence). Trimming removed 5 bases from V and 4 bases from J; junction bases left unmatched: 8. DNA of the CDR3: TGTGCCAGTAGTGGGGCTAGCGGGAGGGATTTCACCGGGGAGCTGTTTTTT. This encodes CASSGASGRDFTGELFF.

The chain recombines TRBV5-6 with TRBJ2-7, with 9 bases that match TRBD1. The CDR3 covers 16 residues. J lost 3 bases, V lost 5 bases, and 12 bases had no gene match. CDR1 is SGHDT and CDR2 is YYEEEE in the germline V gene. The CDR3 here is CASRDTGQGVSYEQYV. The DNA for the CDR3 is TGTGCCAGCAGGGACACGGGACAGGGTGTTAGCTACGAGCAGTACGTC.

This CDR3 reads CASSIGTGGIPAEAFF. DNA of the CDR3: TGTGCCAGCAGCATTGGGACAGGGGGCATCCCTGCTGAAGCTTTCTTT. This chain connects TRBV5-4 to TRBJ1-1; 12 bases line up with TRBD1. The ends lost 4 bases at V and 6 bases at J; junction bases unmatched: 10. Germline V gives CDR1 SGHNT, CDR2 YYREEE (reference sequence). This CDR3 is built from 16 residues. Combining the CDR3 with reference TRBV5-4 and TRBJ1-1 gives the whole variable domain ETGVTQSPTHLIKTRGQQVTLRCSSQSGHNTVSWYQQALGQGPQFIFQYYREEENGRGNFPPRFSGLQFPNYSSELNVNALELDDSALYLCASSIGTGGIPAEAFFGQGTRLTVV.

The chain combines TRBV5-6 with TRBJ2-7; 11 bases agree with TRBD2. Germline trimming cut 1 base from V and 6 bases from J; bases unmatched to any gene: 3. CDR3 length equals 14 residues. CDR1 SGHDT and CDR2 YYEEEE come from the germline V gene. CDR3 residues: CASSLRLAGLEQYV. CDR3 in DNA: TGTGCCAGCAGCTTGCGACTAGCGGGACTCGAGCAGTACGTC.

This clone occurred once. The V gene is TRBV4-1, the J gene TRBJ1-5; D is ambiguous. In germline, CDR1 is MGHRA, CDR2 YSYEKL. The CDR3 is made up of 13 amino acids. Trimming shortened V by 0 bases and J by 5 bases, and 5 bases separated the two germline ends. The CDR3 DNA sequence: TGCGCCAGCAGCCAAGATTATGATCAGCCCCAGCATTTT. This sequence encodes CASSQDYDQPQHF.

The V gene is TRBV11-2, the J gene TRBJ2-1, with TRBD2 identical over 9 bases. The CDR3 runs 16 residues. CDR1 is SGHAT and CDR2 is FQNNGV in the germline V gene. The J segment lost 5 bases and the V segment lost 1 base, leaving 6 bases of the junction unmatched. CDR3 nucleotides: TGTGCCAGCAGCTTAGGGACTAGCGTGGTCAACAATGAGCAGTTCTTC. Its translation: CASSLGTSVVNNEQFF.

The chain uses TRBV4-1 and TRBJ1-2; 7 nucleotides match TRBD1. J was trimmed by 2 bases and V by 4 bases; bases with no gene match: 7. The germline V gene encodes CDR1 MGHRA and CDR2 YSYEKL. The CDR3 extends over 15 amino acids. Here the CDR3 DNA reads TGCGCCAGCAGCCTACGGGACAGCTCAAACTATGGCTACACCTTC. Amino acids: CASSLRDSSNYGYTF.

This sequence joins TRBV28 and TRBJ1-1; D unresolved. V lost 8 bases, J lost 4 bases, and 14 bases lay in between. CDR1 MDHEN and CDR2 SYDVKM come from the germline V gene. The CDR3 covers 13 residues. This CDR3 is CASGRVKGTEAFF. The DNA for the CDR3 is TGTGCCAGCGGGAGGGTCAAGGGCACTGAAGCTTTCTTT.